The next 13 T cell receptor beta chains were all read from a single sample in a study of preoperative IRX-2 immunotherapy in early breast cancer. The protocol was immunoSEQ multiplex PCR, while the TCRdb copy is restricted to in-frame clones and leaves out a portion. The table shows approximately 100,000 clones, with roughly 85% occurring only once. Treatment defined: preoperative locoregional IRX-2 cytokine immunotherapy. The sample here was tumor tissue, taken after IRX-2 immunotherapy. The source is a human donor with breast cancer.

This sequence joins TRBV7-7 and TRBJ1-2, with a weak D call TRBD1 (6 bases). Per the germline V gene, CDR1 is SSHAT and CDR2 is FNYEAQ (reference sequence). Between the trimmed V and J ends, which lost 5 bases and 4 bases, there was a span of 14 bases. The CDR3 runs 14 residues. The CDR3 nucleotides read TGTGCCAGCAGCCTCCGACAACAGGGCTATGGCTACACCTTC. Amino acids: CASSLRQQGYGYTF.

The chain has TRBV28 and TRBJ1-2, with D uncertain. CDR3 length: 15 amino acids. V dropped 7 bases and J dropped 4 bases, with 19 bases sitting between them. From germline, CDR1 is MDHEN and CDR2 SYDVKM. For the CDR3, the DNA is TGTGCCAGCAAAAGTTCCCGGACGGGGTTCTATGGCTACACCTTC. Translating gives CASKSSRTGFYGYTF.

The rearrangement joins TRBV28 to TRBJ1-4; the D gene is possibly TRBD1 (6 bases). V was clipped by 7 bases and J by 3 bases, with 9 bases between them. The germline CDR1 and CDR2 sequences are MDHEN and SYDVKM. The CDR3 spans 13 residues. The CDR3 spells CASNRAANEKLFF. CDR3 DNA: TGTGCCAGCAACAGGGCTGCTAATGAAAAACTGTTTTTT. Using reference TRBV28 and TRBJ1-4 for the parts outside the CDR3, the full variable domain is DVKVTQSSRYLVKRTGEKVFLECVQDMDHENMFWYRQDPGLGLRLIYFSYDVKMKEKGDIPEGYSVSREKKERFSLILESASTNQTSMYLCASNRAANEKLFFGSGTQLSVL.

V gene TRBV5-1 combines with J gene TRBJ1-2; D not certain. Germline V gene data show CDR1 as SGHRS and CDR2 as YFSETQ. The CDR3 is made up of 16 amino acids. Trimming took off 0 bases at V and 0 bases at J, with 12 bases between the two ends. CDR3 DNA: TGCGCCAGCAGCTTGGGGAACTCTCAAACTAACTATGGCTACACCTTC. Residues: CASSLGNSQTNYGYTF.

This chain links TRBV19 with TRBJ1-6; no clear D. Germline CDR1 LNHDA, CDR2 SQIVND (reference sequence). The CDR3 loop spans 17 amino acids. Between the trimmed V and J ends, which lost 3 bases and 7 bases, there was a span of 19 bases. CDR3 residues: CASSILPRESLNSPLHF. The CDR3 nucleotides read TGTGCCAGTAGTATCCTACCCCGGGAGTCTCTGAATTCACCCCTCCACTTT. The variable domain in full, with the rest retrieved from reference TRBV19 and TRBJ1-6, is DGGITQSPKYLFRKEGQNVTLSCEQNLNHDAMYWYRQDPGQGLRLIYYSQIVNDFQKGDIAEGYSVSREKKESFPLTVTSAQKNPTAFYLCASSILPRESLNSPLHFGNGTRLTVT.

The gene calls are TRBV5-1 and TRBJ1-1; 9 bases map to TRBD1. Losses at the gene ends were 0 bases for V and 8 bases for J; bases not matched to a gene: 5. CDR3 length: 14 residues. Germline-derived CDR1 and CDR2 are SGHRS and YFSETQ. Written as DNA, the CDR3 is TGCGCCAGCAGCTTGGCCCGGGACAGGGACGAAGCTTTCTTT. This translates into CASSLARDRDEAFF.

J is TRBJ2-2 and V is TRBV30, with D possibly being TRBD2 (5 bases). The germline V gene has CDR1 GTSNPN and CDR2 SVGIG (reference sequence). The V end lost 1 base, the J end lost 0 bases, and 6 bases lay between the germline ends. The CDR3 has 14 amino acids. The CDR3 region has the DNA TGTGCCTGGAGTGGAGGGCCGAACACCGGGGAGCTGTTTTTT. Amino acids: CAWSGGPNTGELFF.

V gene TRBV19 combines with J gene TRBJ2-3; 7 nucleotides align to TRBD2. The trim removed 1 base at V and 3 bases at J, leaving 4 bases unmatched. The CDR3 consists of 15 residues. Germline assignment: CDR1 LNHDA and CDR2 SQIVND (reference sequence). This CDR3 reads CASSIGWGGTDTQYF. Here the CDR3 DNA reads TGTGCCAGTAGTATAGGGTGGGGGGGGACAGATACGCAGTATTTT.

The chain is built from TRBV7-7 and TRBJ1-4; D is unclear. The CDR3 runs 14 residues. The germline V gene has CDR1 SSHAT and CDR2 FNYEAQ (reference sequence). Deletions cut 5 bases from V and 7 bases from J, with 14 bases between. The CDR3 DNA is TGTGCCAGCAGCCCAACGGACTGGGGTGAAAAACTGTTTTTT. It specifies CASSPTDWGEKLFF.

The chain combines TRBV6-8 with TRBJ2-7; D possibly corresponds to TRBD1 (6 bases). Looked up from germline, CDR1 is MNHGY and CDR2 is SAAAGT. V lost 6 bases to trimming and J lost 5 bases, with 11 bases between them. The CDR3 runs 12 residues. The CDR3 nucleotides are TGTGCCAGCAGGGGACAACTCCACGAGCAGTACTTC. This codes for CASRGQLHEQYF.

This chain connects TRBV11-3 to TRBJ1-4; perhaps TRBD1 as D (6 bases). Trimming took 2 bases from V and 5 from J, leaving 12 bases between them. This CDR3 spans 15 amino acids. Per germline, CDR1 SGHNT and CDR2 YENEEA. The CDR3 DNA follows: TGTGCCAGCAGCTTAACACAGGGAAGGAATGAAAAACTGTTTTTT. It specifies CASSLTQGRNEKLFF.

The chain combines TRBV28 with TRBJ1-1; unclear D gene. CDR1 is MDHEN, CDR2 SYDVKM, per germline. The V gene lost 3 bases and the J gene lost 0 bases, with 2 bases spanning the gap. This CDR3 is built from 12 residues. The CDR3 spells CASSFVNTEAFF. In DNA, the CDR3 is TGTGCCAGCAGTTTCGTGAACACTGAAGCTTTCTTT.

The chain recombines TRBV19 with TRBJ2-5; the D is unclear. The CDR3 is 12 amino acids. V lost 3 bases and J lost 3, with 5 bases in between. CDR1 is LNHDA, CDR2 SQIVND, per germline (reference sequence). In DNA, the CDR3 is TGTGCCAGTAGTATCGGAAAAGAGACCCAGTACTTC. Translated: CASSIGKETQYF. Variable domain in full (rest from reference TRBV19 and TRBJ2-5): DGGITQSPKYLFRKEGQNVTLSCEQNLNHDAMYWYRQDPGQGLRLIYYSQIVNDFQKGDIAEGYSVSREKKESFPLTVTSAQKNPTAFYLCASSIGKETQYFGPGTRLLVL.